This passage covers 7 T cell receptor beta chains from one sample sequenced in a study of T cell responses to AZD1222 COVID-19 vaccine. Assay used: immunoSEQ multiplex PCR; TCRdb lists only in-frame clones, some missing. The table shows 99,000 or so clones, with 82% occurring only once. The sequences come from peripheral blood, collected on day 0 of AZD1222 vaccination. The receptors come from an adult in good health.

V usage is TRBV28 and J usage is TRBJ2-3; maybe TRBD1 (6 bases). Between the trimmed V and J ends, which lost 6 bases and 7 bases, there was a span of 20 bases. In germline, CDR1 is MDHEN, CDR2 SYDVKM. CDR3 size: 15 residues. Here the CDR3 DNA reads TGTGCCAGCAGACCCCCCGGACAGAGTCTTTATACGCAGTATTTT. Encoded protein: CASRPPGQSLYTQYF.

With respect to this clone: At one of its ends the junction is not consistent with the germline gene, which may arise from a read error. The identical CDR3 is also encoded by other nucleotide sequences in the sample. This chain uses TRBV6-2 or TRBV6-3 with TRBJ1-6; D not certain. CDR1 MNHEY and CDR2 SVGEGT come from the germline V gene. This CDR3 comprises 14 residues. The CDR3 loop is CASSSRTYNSPLHF. The DNA of the CDR3 is TGTGCCAGTAGTTCCCGGACCTATAATTCACCCCTCCACTTT.

This chain links TRBV2 with TRBJ2-7; D possibly corresponds to TRBD1 (5 bases). The germline V gene has CDR1 SNHLY and CDR2 FYNNEI. CDR3 length: 11 amino acids. V was cut by 5 bases and J by 12 bases, with 14 bases left in between. The CDR3 here is CASSQGGKGYF. Here the CDR3 DNA reads TGTGCCAGCAGTCAGGGTGGGAAGGGGTACTTC.

This clone was detected a few times. J is TRBJ1-1 and V is TRBV25-1; perhaps TRBD1 as D (5 bases). Deletions cut 0 bases from V and 1 base from J, with 15 bases between. This CDR3 has 17 amino acids. From germline, CDR1 is MGHDK and CDR2 SYGVNS. CDR3 nucleotide sequence: TGTGCCAGCAGTGAATACGGGGCGGCATTGGGGAACACTGAAGCTTTCTTT. Its translation is CASSEYGAALGNTEAFF.

V usage is TRBV7-2 and J usage is TRBJ2-2, with 10 bases that match TRBD2. The J segment lost 4 bases and the V segment lost 5 bases, leaving 7 bases of the junction unmatched. The CDR3 is 16 residues long. Germline V gene data show CDR1 as SGHTA and CDR2 as FQGNSA. The CDR3 spells CASSPPAGGLTGELFF. The CDR3 DNA reads TGTGCCAGCAGCCCCCCAGCGGGGGGGCTCACCGGGGAGCTGTTTTTT.

Of note for this clone: A junction boundary mismatches the germline segment, possibly from a read error. The CDR3: CASSLFPGLAGEWGQETQYF. Here the CDR3 DNA reads TGTGCTAGCAGCTTATTTCCGGGACTAGCGGGGGAATGGGGTCAAGAGACCCAGTACTTC. The V and J genes are TRBV7-7 and TRBJ2-5, with 14 bases identical to TRBD2. Germline values: CDR1 SSHAT, CDR2 FNYEAQ (reference sequence). This CDR3 comprises 20 residues.

V is TRBV20-1 and J is TRBJ2-6; possible D gene TRBD1, 6 bases. Looked up from germline, CDR1 is DFQATT and CDR2 is SNEGSKA (reference sequence). V was trimmed by 6 bases and J by 0 bases, leaving 12 bases between them. This CDR3 is 15 amino acids long. This CDR3 is CSASTGNSGANVLTF. The CDR3, as DNA: TGCAGTGCCAGTACAGGGAACTCTGGGGCCAACGTCCTGACTTTC.